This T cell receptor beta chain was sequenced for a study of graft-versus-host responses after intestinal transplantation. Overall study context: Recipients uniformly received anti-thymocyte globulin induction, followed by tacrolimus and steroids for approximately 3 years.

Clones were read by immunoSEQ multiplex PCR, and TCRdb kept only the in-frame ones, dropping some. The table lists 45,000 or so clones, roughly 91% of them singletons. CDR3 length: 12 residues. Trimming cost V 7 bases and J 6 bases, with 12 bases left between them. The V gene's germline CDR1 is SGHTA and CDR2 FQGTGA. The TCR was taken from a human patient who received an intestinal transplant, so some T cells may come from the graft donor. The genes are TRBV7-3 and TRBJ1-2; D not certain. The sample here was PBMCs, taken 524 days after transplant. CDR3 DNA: TGTGCCAGCACCTTGGGAGTTAATGGCTACACCTTC. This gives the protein CASTLGVNGYTF.